This record concerns one T cell receptor beta chain sequence. The sample originates from a study of T cell responses to AZD1222 COVID-19 vaccine. Germline V gene data show CDR1 as SGHDN and CDR2 as FVKESK. This CDR3 comprises 14 residues. V gave up 0 bases and J gave up 4 bases, with 9 bases separating them. The method was immunoSEQ multiplex PCR; TCRdb's version includes in-frame clones alone and lacks a portion of them. The sample holds about 85,000 clones, about 90% seen once. This TCR derives from an adult in good health. The source material was peripheral blood, sampled on day 0 of MenACWY control vaccination. V gene TRBV14 combines with J gene TRBJ1-2; D is uncertain. In nucleotides, the CDR3 is TGTGCCAGCAGCCAAGATCTGGGTACCTATGGCTACACCTTC. Encoded protein: CASSQDLGTYGYTF.